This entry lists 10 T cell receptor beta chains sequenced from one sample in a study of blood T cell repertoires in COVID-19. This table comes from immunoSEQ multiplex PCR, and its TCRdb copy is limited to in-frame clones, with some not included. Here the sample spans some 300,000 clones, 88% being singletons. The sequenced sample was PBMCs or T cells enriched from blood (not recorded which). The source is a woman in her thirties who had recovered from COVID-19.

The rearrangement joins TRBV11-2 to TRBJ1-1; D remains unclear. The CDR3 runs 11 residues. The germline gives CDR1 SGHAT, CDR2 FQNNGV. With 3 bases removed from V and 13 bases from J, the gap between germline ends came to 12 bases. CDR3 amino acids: CASSFATMVFF. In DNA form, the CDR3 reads TGTGCCAGCAGCTTCGCGACTATGGTTTTCTTT. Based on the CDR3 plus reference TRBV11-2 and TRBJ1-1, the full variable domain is EAGVAQSPRYKIIEKRQSVAFWCNPISGHATLYWYQQILGQGPKLLIQFQNNGVVDDSQLPKDRFSAERLKGVDSTLKIQPAKLEDSAVYLCASSFATMVFFGQGTRLTVV.

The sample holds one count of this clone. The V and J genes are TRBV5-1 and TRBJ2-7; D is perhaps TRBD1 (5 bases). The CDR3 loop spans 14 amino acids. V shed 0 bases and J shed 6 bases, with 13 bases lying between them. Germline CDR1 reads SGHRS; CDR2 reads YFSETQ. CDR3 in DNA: TGCGCCAGCAGCTTGGACCGGACATTCTCCGAGCAGTACTTC. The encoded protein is CASSLDRTFSEQYF.

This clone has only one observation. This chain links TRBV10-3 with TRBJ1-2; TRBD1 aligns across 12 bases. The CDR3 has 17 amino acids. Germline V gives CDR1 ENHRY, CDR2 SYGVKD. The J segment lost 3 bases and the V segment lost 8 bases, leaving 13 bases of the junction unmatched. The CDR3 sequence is CAIGGRGTGGGDYGYTF. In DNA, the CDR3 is TGTGCCATCGGGGGCCGCGGGACAGGGGGCGGAGACTATGGCTACACCTTC.

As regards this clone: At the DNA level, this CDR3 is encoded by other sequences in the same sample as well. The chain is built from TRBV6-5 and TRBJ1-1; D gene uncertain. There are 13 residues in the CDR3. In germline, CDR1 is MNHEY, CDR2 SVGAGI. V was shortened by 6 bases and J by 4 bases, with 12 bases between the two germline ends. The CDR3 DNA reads TGTGCCAGCAGCCTCACCCGCGGCACTGAAGCTTTCTTT. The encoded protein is CASSLTRGTEAFF.

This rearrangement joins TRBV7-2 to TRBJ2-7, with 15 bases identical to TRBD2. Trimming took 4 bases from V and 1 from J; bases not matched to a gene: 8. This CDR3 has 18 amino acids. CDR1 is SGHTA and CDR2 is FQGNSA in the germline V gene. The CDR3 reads CASSWGLAGGQGSYEQYF. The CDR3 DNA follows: TGTGCCAGCAGCTGGGGACTAGCGGGGGGCCAGGGATCCTACGAGCAGTACTTC.

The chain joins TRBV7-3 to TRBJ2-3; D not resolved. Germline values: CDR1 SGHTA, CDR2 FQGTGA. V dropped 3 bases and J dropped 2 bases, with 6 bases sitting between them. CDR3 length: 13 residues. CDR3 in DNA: TGTGCCAGCAGCTTTTCAAACACAGATACGCAGTATTTT. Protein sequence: CASSFSNTDTQYF.

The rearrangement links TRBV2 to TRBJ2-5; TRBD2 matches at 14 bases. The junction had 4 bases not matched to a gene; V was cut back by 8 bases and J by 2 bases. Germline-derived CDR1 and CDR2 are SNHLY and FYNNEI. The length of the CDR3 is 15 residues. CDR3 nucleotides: TGTGCCAGCGCAGGGACTAGCGGGAGTCAAGAGACCCAGTACTTC. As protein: CASAGTSGSQETQYF.

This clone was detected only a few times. The CDR3 region has the DNA TGTGCCAGCAGCCCAGGACAGGGCCCACCCGGCGAGCAGTACTTC. Its translation: CASSPGQGPPGEQYF. V gene TRBV9 combines with J gene TRBJ2-7, with 8 bases lining up with TRBD1. J was trimmed by 6 bases and V by 4 bases; bases with no gene match: 12. Germline V CDR1 and CDR2: SGDLS, YYNGEE. This CDR3 has 15 residues. The full variable domain, its missing parts supplied by reference TRBV9 and TRBJ2-7, is DSGVTQTPKHLITATGQRVTLRCSPRSGDLSVYWYQQSLDQGLQFLIQYYNGEERAKGNILERFSAQQFPDLHSELNLSSLELGDSALYFCASSPGQGPPGEQYFGPGTRLTVT.

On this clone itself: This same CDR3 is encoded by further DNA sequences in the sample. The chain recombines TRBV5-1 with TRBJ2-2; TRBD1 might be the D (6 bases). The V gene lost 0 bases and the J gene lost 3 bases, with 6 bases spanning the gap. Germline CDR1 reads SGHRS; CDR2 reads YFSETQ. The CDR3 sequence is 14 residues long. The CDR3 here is CASSLGQDTGELFF. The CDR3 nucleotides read TGCGCCAGCAGCTTGGGACAGGACACCGGGGAGCTGTTTTTT.

CDR3 in amino acids: CASSLSLLGAVGDGYTF. In DNA, the CDR3 is TGTGCCAGCAGCTTATCTTTATTAGGGGCCGTCGGTGATGGCTACACCTTC. This rearrangement joins TRBV7-6 to TRBJ1-2; the D gene is possibly TRBD1 (5 bases). Trimming cost V 2 bases and J 6 bases, with 22 bases left between them. Germline V gene data show CDR1 as SGHVS and CDR2 as FNYEAQ. The CDR3 contains 17 residues.